The clone carrying this T cell receptor beta chain has just one count. This sample was taken from a study of blood T cell repertoires in COVID-19. Clones were read by immunoSEQ multiplex PCR, and TCRdb kept only the in-frame ones, dropping some. Here the sample spans roughly 250,000 clones, around 82% being singletons. Between the trimmed V and J ends, which lost 3 bases and 5 bases, there was a span of 22 bases. The germline CDR1 and CDR2 sequences are LNHDA and SQIVND (reference sequence). The CDR3 extends over 17 amino acids. This chain uses TRBV19 with TRBJ2-5, with a possible D match to TRBD2 (7 bases). This sequence was found in an elderly woman with active or convalescent COVID-19. The sample consisted of peripheral blood. The CDR3 region has the DNA TGTGCCAGTAGTATTGGTCGGGCTAGCGGAGGGGGGGAGACCCAGTACTTC. Translation gives CASSIGRASGGGETQYF.